This entry is about one TCR beta chain. The sample originates from a study of cytomegalovirus exposure and HLA in healthy donors. Sequenced by immunoSEQ multiplex PCR; TCRdb stores in-frame clones only, minus some. This sample has about 180,000 clones, with less than 85% found just once. The CDR3 loop spans 11 amino acids. Deletions cut 8 bases from V and 4 bases from J, with 9 bases between. The germline gives CDR1 MDHEN, CDR2 SYDVKM. The rearrangement links TRBV28 to TRBJ2-7, with a possible D match to TRBD1 (6 bases). This receptor was obtained from a man aged 18 to 30 in good health and CMV-seropositive. Sequencing used PBMCs. The CDR3 DNA reads TGTGCCAGCGGGGGCCCTTACGAGCAGTACTTC. Protein product: CASGGPYEQYF. Full variable domain (missing parts from reference TRBV28 and TRBJ2-7): DVKVTQSSRYLVKRTGEKVFLECVQDMDHENMFWYRQDPGLGLRLIYFSYDVKMKEKGDIPEGYSVSREKKERFSLILESASTNQTSMYLCASGGPYEQYFGPGTRLTVT.